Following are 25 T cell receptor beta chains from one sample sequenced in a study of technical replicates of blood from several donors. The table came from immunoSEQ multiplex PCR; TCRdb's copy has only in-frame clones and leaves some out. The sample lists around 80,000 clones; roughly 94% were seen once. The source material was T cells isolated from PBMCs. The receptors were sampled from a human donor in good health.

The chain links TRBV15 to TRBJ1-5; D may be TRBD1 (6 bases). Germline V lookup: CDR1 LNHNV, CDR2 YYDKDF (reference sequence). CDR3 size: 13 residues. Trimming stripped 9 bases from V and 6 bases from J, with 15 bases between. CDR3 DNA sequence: TGTGCCACGGAGGGGGGGTCCGGTCAGCCCCAGCATTTT. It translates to CATEGGSGQPQHF.

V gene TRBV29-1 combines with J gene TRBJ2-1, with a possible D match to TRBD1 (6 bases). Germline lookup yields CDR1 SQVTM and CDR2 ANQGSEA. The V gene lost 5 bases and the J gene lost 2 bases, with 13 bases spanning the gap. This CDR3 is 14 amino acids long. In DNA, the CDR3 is TGCAGCGTTCCGGGCAGGGGAGCCTACAATGAGCAGTTCTTC. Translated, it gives CSVPGRGAYNEQFF.

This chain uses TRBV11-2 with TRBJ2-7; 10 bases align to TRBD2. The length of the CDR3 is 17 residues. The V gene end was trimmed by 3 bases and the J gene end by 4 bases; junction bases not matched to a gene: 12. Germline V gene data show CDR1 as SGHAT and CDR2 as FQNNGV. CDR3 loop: CASSFSSGGLALYEQYF. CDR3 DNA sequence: TGTGCCAGCAGCTTTTCCTCAGGGGGACTAGCGCTTTACGAGCAGTACTTC.

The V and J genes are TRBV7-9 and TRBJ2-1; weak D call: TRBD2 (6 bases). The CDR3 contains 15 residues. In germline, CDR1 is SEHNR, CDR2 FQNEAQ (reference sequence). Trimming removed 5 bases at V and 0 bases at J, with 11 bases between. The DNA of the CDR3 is TGTGCCAGCAGCGCGGCGGGGAGCTCCTACAATGAGCAGTTCTTC. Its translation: CASSAAGSSYNEQFF. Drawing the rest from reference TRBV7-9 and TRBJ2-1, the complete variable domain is DTGVSQNPRHKITKRGQNVTFRCDPISEHNRLYWYRQTLGQGPEFLTYFQNEAQLEKSRLLSDRFSAERPKGSFSTLEIQRTEQGDSAMYLCASSAAGSSYNEQFFGPGTRLTVL.

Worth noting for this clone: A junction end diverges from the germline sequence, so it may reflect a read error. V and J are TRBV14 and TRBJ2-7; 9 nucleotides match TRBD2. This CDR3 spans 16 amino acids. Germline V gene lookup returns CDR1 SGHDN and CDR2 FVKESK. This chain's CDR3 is CASSRVAGGPSYAQYF. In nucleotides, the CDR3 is TGTGCCAGCAGCCGCGTGGCGGGAGGGCCCTCTTACGCGCAGTACTTC.

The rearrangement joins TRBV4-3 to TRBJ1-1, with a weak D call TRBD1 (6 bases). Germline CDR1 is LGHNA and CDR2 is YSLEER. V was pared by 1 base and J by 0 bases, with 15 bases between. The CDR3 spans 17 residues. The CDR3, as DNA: TGCGCCAGCAGCCAAGTGACAGGATTTGGGTTGAACACTGAAGCTTTCTTT. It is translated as CASSQVTGFGLNTEAFF.

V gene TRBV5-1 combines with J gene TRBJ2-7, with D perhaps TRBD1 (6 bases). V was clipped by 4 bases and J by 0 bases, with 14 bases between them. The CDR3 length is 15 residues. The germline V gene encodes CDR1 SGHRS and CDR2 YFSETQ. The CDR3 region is CASSRQDVVSYEQYF. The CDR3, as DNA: TGCGCCAGCAGCAGACAGGATGTTGTCTCCTACGAGCAGTACTTC.

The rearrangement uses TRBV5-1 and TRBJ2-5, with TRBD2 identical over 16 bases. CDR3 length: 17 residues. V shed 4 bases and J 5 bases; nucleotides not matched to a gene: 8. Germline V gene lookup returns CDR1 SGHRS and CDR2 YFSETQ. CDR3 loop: CASSPGLAGGPLETQYF. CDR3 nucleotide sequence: TGCGCCAGCAGCCCGGGACTAGCGGGAGGGCCCTTGGAGACCCAGTACTTC.

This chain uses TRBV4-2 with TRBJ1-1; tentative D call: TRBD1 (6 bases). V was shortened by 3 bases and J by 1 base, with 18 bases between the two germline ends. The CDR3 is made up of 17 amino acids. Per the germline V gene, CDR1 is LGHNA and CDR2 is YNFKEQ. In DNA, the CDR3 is TGTGCCAGCAGCCATCTTCTCCGGAGGGGGGGGAACACTGAAGCTTTCTTT. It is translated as CASSHLLRRGGNTEAFF.

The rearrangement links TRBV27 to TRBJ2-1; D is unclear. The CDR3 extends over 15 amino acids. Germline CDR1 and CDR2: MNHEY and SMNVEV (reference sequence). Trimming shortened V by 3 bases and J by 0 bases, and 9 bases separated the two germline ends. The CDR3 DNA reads TGTGCCAGCAGTTTTACGACGGGCTCCTACAATGAGCAGTTCTTC. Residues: CASSFTTGSYNEQFF.

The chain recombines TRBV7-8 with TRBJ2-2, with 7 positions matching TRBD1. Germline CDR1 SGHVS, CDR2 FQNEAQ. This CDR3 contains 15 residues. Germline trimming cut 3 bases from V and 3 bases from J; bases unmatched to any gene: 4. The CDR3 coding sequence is TGTGCCAGCAGCTTGAGGGGGCGCGACACCGGGGAGCTGTTTTTT. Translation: CASSLRGRDTGELFF.

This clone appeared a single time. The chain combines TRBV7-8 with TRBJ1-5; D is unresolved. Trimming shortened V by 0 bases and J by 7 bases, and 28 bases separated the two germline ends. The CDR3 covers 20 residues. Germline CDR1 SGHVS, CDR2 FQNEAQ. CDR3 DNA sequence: TGTGCCAGCAGCTTAGCTGGAGGTGGATTAGCTATCTTCGGCGGACAGCCCCAGCATTTT. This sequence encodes CASSLAGGGLAIFGGQPQHF. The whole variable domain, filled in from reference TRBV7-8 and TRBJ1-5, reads GAGVSQSPRYKVAKRGQDVALRCDPISGHVSLFWYQQALGQGPEFLTYFQNEAQLDKSGLPSDRFFAERPEGSVSTLKIQRTQQEDSAVYLCASSLAGGGLAIFGGQPQHFGDGTRLSIL.

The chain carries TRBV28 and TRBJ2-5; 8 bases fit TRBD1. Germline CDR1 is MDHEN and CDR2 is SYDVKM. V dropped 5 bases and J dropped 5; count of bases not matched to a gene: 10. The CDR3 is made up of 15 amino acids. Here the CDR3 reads CASSKRQGRYETQYF. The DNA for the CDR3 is TGTGCCAGCAGTAAAAGACAGGGGAGGTATGAGACCCAGTACTTC. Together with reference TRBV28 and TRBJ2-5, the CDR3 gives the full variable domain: DVKVTQSSRYLVKRTGEKVFLECVQDMDHENMFWYRQDPGLGLRLIYFSYDVKMKEKGDIPEGYSVSREKKERFSLILESASTNQTSMYLCASSKRQGRYETQYFGPGTRLLVL.

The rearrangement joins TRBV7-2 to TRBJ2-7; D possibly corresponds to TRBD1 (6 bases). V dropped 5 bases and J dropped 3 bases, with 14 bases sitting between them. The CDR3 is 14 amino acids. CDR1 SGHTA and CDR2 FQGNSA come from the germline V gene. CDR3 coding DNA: TGTGCCAGCAGCGTATTTCAGGGGAACTACGAGCAGTACTTC. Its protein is CASSVFQGNYEQYF.

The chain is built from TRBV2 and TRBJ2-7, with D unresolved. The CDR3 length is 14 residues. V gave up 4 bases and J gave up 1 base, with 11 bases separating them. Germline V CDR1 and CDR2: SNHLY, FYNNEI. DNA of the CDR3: TGTGCCAGCAGTGTTGGCTCTGTATCCTACGAGCAGTACTTC. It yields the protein CASSVGSVSYEQYF.

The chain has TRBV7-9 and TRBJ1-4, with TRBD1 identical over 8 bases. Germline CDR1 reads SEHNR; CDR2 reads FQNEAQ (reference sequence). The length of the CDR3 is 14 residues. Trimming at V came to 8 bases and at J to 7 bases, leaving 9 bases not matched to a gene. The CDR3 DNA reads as TGTGCCAGCGTCGGGCAGGGGGCCAGTGAAAAACTGTTTTTT. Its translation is CASVGQGASEKLFF.

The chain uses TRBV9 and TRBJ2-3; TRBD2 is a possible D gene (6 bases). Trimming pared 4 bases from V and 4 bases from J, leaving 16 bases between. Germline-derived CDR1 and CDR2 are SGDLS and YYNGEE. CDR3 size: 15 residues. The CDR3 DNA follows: TGTGCCAGCAGCCCCTCTGTAGGGGAGGCAGATACGCAGTATTTT. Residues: CASSPSVGEADTQYF.

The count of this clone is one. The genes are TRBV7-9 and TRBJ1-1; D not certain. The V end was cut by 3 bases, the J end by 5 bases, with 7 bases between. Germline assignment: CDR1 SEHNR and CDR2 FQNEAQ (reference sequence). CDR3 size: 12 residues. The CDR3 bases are TGTGCCAGCAGCTTTTTGGCAACTGAAGCTTTCTTT. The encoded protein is CASSFLATEAFF.

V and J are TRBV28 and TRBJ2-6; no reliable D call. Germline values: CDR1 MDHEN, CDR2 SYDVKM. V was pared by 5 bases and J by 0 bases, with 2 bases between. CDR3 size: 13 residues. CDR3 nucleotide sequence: TGTGCCAGCAGTCTCTCTGGGGCCAACGTCCTGACTTTC. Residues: CASSLSGANVLTF. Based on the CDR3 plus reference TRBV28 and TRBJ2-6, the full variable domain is DVKVTQSSRYLVKRTGEKVFLECVQDMDHENMFWYRQDPGLGLRLIYFSYDVKMKEKGDIPEGYSVSREKKERFSLILESASTNQTSMYLCASSLSGANVLTFGAGSRLTVL.

The CDR3 protein is CASSSGLRTEAFF. The CDR3 DNA reads TGTGCCAGCAGCTCGGGTTTACGCACTGAAGCTTTCTTT. This chain joins TRBV7-9 and TRBJ1-1; D uncertain. The germline V gene encodes CDR1 SEHNR and CDR2 FQNEAQ (reference sequence). Trimming pared 4 bases from V and 4 bases from J, leaving 10 bases between. The CDR3 has 13 amino acids.

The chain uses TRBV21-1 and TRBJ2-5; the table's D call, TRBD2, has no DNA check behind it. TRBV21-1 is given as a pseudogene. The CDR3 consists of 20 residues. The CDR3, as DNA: TGTGCCAGCAGCACCCATTACCCCCTACTAGCGGGAGTTCTCCAAGAGACCCAGTACTTC. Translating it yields CASSTHYPLLAGVLQETQYF.

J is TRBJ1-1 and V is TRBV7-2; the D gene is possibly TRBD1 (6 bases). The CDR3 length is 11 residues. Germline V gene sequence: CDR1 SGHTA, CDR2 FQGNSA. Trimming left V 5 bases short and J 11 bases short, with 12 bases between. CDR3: CASSPQGFAFF. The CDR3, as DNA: TGTGCCAGCAGCCCCCAGGGGTTCGCTTTCTTT.

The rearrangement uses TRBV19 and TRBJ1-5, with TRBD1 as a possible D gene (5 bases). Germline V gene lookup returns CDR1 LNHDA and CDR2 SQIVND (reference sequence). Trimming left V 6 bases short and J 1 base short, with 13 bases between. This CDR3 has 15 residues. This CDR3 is CASSLGPGSNQPQHF. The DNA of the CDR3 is TGTGCCAGTAGCCTGGGGCCCGGGAGCAATCAGCCCCAGCATTTT.

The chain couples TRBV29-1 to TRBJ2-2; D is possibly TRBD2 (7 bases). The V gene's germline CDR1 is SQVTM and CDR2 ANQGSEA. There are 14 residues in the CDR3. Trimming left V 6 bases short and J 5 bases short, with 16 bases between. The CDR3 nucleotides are TGCAGCGTGGGGGGGACACGGGCTACCGGGGAGCTGTTTTTT. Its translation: CSVGGTRATGELFF.

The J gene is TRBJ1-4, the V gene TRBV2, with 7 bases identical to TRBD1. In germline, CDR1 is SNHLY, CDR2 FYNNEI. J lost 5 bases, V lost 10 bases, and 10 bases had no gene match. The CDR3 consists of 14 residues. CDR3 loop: CAIKLDRENEKLFF. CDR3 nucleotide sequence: TGTGCCATAAAGCTAGACAGGGAAAATGAAAAACTGTTTTTT.